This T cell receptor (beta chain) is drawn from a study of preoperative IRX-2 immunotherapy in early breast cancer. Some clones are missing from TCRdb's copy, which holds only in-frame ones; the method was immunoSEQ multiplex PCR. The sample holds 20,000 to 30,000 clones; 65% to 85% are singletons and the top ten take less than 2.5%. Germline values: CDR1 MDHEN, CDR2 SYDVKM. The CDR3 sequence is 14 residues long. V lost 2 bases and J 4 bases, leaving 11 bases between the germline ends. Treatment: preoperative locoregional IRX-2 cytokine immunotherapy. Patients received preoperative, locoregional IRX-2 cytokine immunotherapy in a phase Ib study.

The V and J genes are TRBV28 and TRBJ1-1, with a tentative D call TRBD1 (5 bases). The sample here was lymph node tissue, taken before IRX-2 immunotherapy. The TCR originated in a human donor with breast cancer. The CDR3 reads CASSLQGMVTEAFF. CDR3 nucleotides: TGTGCCAGCAGTTTACAGGGAATGGTCACTGAAGCTTTCTTT.